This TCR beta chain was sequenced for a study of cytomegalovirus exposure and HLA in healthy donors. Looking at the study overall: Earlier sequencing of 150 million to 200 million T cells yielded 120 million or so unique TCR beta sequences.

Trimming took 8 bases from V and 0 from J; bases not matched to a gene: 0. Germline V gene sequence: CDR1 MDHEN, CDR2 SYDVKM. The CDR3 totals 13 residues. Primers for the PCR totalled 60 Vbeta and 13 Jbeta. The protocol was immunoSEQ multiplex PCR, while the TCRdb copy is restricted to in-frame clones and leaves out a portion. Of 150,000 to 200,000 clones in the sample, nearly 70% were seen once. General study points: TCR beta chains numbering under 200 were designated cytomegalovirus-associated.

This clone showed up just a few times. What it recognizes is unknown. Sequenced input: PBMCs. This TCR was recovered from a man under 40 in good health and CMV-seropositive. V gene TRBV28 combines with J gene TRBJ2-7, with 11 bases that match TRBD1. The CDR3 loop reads CASGTGGSYEQYF. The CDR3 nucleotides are TGTGCCAGCGGGACAGGGGGCTCCTACGAGCAGTACTTC.